This TCR beta chain came from a study of OX40 agonist ivuxolimab in advanced cancers. Overall study: Melanoma, hepatocellular carcinoma, head and neck or renal cell cancer occurred in dose-escalation patients. Participants averaged approximately 65 years of age (range about 23 to 90) and were roughly 80% male. Study-level results: Those patients achieving a partial response at 0.1-3.0 mg/kg showed among the lowest clonal expansion. CD4+ and CD8+ blood T cells expanded clonally by week 6 at 0.1 to 3.0 mg/kg.

Sequencing used immunoSEQ multiplex PCR; TCRdb keeps in-frame clones, though not all of them. The sample comprises about 50,000 clones, more than 70% of which are singletons, and about 3.7% rests with the top ten. Concerning this clone: Antigen unknown.

Germline-derived CDR1 and CDR2 are MNHNS and SASEGT. CDR3 length: 13 residues. Trimming cost V 8 bases and J 4 bases, with 14 bases left between them. The sequencing here drew on CD4+ or CD8+ T cells sorted from blood, taken in a trial of the OX40 agonist ivuxolimab. The gene calls are TRBV6-1 and TRBJ1-1; no reliable D call. The TCR comes from an adult with an advanced solid tumor such as melanoma, head and neck, liver or kidney cancer. CDR3: CASGRVKGTEAFF. The CDR3 region has the DNA TGTGCCAGCGGGAGGGTAAAAGGCACTGAAGCTTTCTTT.